The entry below describes one TCR beta chain. Its antigen is not identified. The data were obtained in a study of blood T cells in healthy people across ages. Overall study context: When template switching was applied, about one barcoded beta molecule was captured per two T cells. Study-wide findings and caveats: Versus aged donors, long-lived donors had higher diversity and more naive CD4+ cells. Estimates of diversity drawn from one million T cells were considered underestimates.

A sample-barcoded 5' primer and a J-beta primer mix were used in a second PCR of roughly 6 to 12 cycles. TCRdb ran MiXCR on the 5' RACE reads and lists one entry per CDR3 protein. The sample yields some 1.4 million distinct CDR3 sequences, 42% seen once. Germline CDR1 reads SGHTA; CDR2 reads FQGNSA. There are 16 residues in the CDR3. Trimming removed 5 bases at V and 4 bases at J, with 15 bases between. This sequence joins TRBV7-2 and TRBJ2-6; tentatively, D is TRBD1 (5 bases). The clonotype comes from a woman between 18 and 29 years old in good health. Sequencing input: blood. This CDR3 reads CASSLRQGDGANVLTF. As DNA, the CDR3 is TGTGCCAGCAGCCTGAGGCAGGGTGACGGGGCCAACGTCCTGACTTTC.